Shown below are 25 T cell receptor beta chains from a single sample sequenced in a study of blood T cell repertoires in COVID-19. Measured with immunoSEQ multiplex PCR; TCRdb has only the in-frame clones, and not every one. The table has 490,000 or so clones, roughly nine tenths seen once; the top ten hold 6.5% to 9.5%. Source material: PBMCs or T cells enriched from blood (not recorded which). The receptors come from a woman between 55 and 75 years old who had recovered from COVID-19.

The chain uses TRBV5-1 and TRBJ2-7; 9 bases line up with TRBD1. Germline V gene sequence: CDR1 SGHRS, CDR2 YFSETQ. This CDR3 contains 13 residues. V shed 3 bases and J 6 bases; nucleotides not matched to a gene: 4. The CDR3 loop is CASSWDRAGEQYV. In DNA form, the CDR3 reads TGCGCCAGCAGCTGGGACAGGGCGGGCGAGCAGTACGTC.

This rearrangement joins TRBV2 to TRBJ1-3; possible D gene TRBD1, 5 bases. Germline V gene sequence: CDR1 SNHLY, CDR2 FYNNEI. V was shortened by 8 bases and J by 2 bases, with 13 bases between the two germline ends. The CDR3 is 14 amino acids. This chain's CDR3 is CASSPGWAGNTIYF. The CDR3 region has the DNA TGTGCCAGCTCACCAGGGTGGGCTGGAAACACCATATATTTT.

This clone was recorded a few times. The chain is built from TRBV9 and TRBJ2-5; D is possibly TRBD1 (6 bases). V was trimmed by 3 bases and J by 2 bases, leaving 14 bases between them. There are 15 residues in the CDR3. Germline V gene sequence: CDR1 SGDLS, CDR2 YYNGEE. As DNA, the CDR3 is TGTGCCAGCAGCGGCGCCGGGACACATCAAGAGACCCAGTACTTC. Its translation: CASSGAGTHQETQYF.

The CDR3 DNA sequence: TGTGCCAGCAGTCCACAGGGCGTAGGAGGCTACACCTTC. It translates to CASSPQGVGGYTF. The chain recombines TRBV27 with TRBJ1-2; weak D call: TRBD1 (6 bases). Trimming pared 5 bases from V and 8 bases from J, leaving 15 bases between. The CDR3 consists of 13 residues. Per germline, CDR1 MNHEY and CDR2 SMNVEV (reference sequence).

The chain recombines TRBV29-1 with TRBJ2-6; D is unclear. This CDR3 region has 13 residues. Germline values: CDR1 SQVTM, CDR2 ANQGSEA. Deletions cut 4 bases from V and 0 bases from J, with 4 bases between. CDR3: CSVAVSGANVLTF. The CDR3 bases are TGCAGCGTTGCGGTCTCTGGGGCCAACGTCCTGACTTTC.

The genes are TRBV30 and TRBJ1-1; D might be TRBD1 (5 bases). Trimming left V 3 bases short and J 1 base short, with 12 bases between. Germline V gene sequence: CDR1 GTSNPN, CDR2 SVGIG (reference sequence). The CDR3 totals 14 residues. CDR3 sequence: CAWRVGLRNTEAFF. Written as DNA, the CDR3 is TGTGCCTGGAGAGTGGGACTTAGGAACACTGAAGCTTTCTTT.

This chain links TRBV5-4 with TRBJ2-5, with 8 bases that match TRBD2. Germline CDR1 SGHNT, CDR2 YYREEE (reference sequence). The J segment lost 2 bases and the V segment lost 2 bases, leaving 5 bases of the junction unmatched. CDR3 length: 15 residues. This chain's CDR3 is CASSLRGGKQETQYF. CDR3 coding DNA: TGTGCCAGCAGCTTACGGGGGGGGAAGCAAGAGACCCAGTACTTC.

The chain couples TRBV20-1 to TRBJ1-3, with unresolved D. The germline V and J ends were trimmed by 5 bases and 3 bases, with 5 bases remaining between them. The CDR3 loop spans 11 amino acids. CDR1 is DFQATT and CDR2 is SNEGSKA in the germline V gene (reference sequence). The CDR3 DNA follows: TGCAGTGCTGTCAGTGGAAACACCATATATTTT. Its protein product is CSAVSGNTIYF.

The rearrangement uses TRBV24-1 and TRBJ2-1; 10 bases fit TRBD1. Germline lookup yields CDR1 KGHDR and CDR2 SFDVKD. Trimming took 4 bases from V and 0 from J; bases not matched to a gene: 5. The CDR3 is 17 residues long. Here the CDR3 reads CATSDRDRGSSYNEQFF. The CDR3 region has the DNA TGTGCCACCAGTGACCGGGACAGGGGCAGCTCCTACAATGAGCAGTTCTTC.

The rearrangement joins TRBV13 to TRBJ2-2; D may be TRBD2 (5 bases). This CDR3 is built from 13 residues. The V gene's germline CDR1 is PRHDT and CDR2 FYEKMQ (reference sequence). Trimming cost V 6 bases and J 7 bases, with 12 bases left between them. CDR3 sequence reads: CASSWKRDGELFF. The CDR3 nucleotides are TGTGCCAGCAGTTGGAAGAGGGACGGGGAGCTGTTTTTT.

J is TRBJ1-6 and V is TRBV11-2, with D uncertain. Deletions cut 7 bases from V and 8 bases from J, with 9 bases between. Germline CDR1 reads SGHAT; CDR2 reads FQNNGV. CDR3 length: 12 residues. CDR3 sequence: CASTWAYSPLHF. In DNA, the CDR3 is TGTGCCAGCACCTGGGCCTATTCACCCCTCCACTTT.

The chain recombines TRBV3-1 (or the pseudogene TRBV3-2) with TRBJ2-3; the match to TRBD1 covers 10 bases. V gave up 4 bases and J gave up 4 bases; unmatched junction bases: 5. This CDR3 is 15 amino acids long. In germline, CDR1 is LGHDT, CDR2 YNNKEL (reference sequence). CDR3 loop: CASSPTGGPADTQYF. As DNA, the CDR3 is TGTGCCAGCAGCCCGACAGGGGGCCCGGCAGATACGCAGTATTTT.

The chain recombines TRBV6-5 with TRBJ1-2, with TRBD1 matching 7 bases. V dropped 5 bases and J dropped 2; count of bases not matched to a gene: 8. CDR1 is MNHEY and CDR2 is SVGAGI in the germline V gene. This CDR3 is built from 15 residues. The CDR3 loop reads CASSNWDRLNYGYTF. CDR3 DNA: TGTGCCAGCAGTAACTGGGACAGACTCAACTATGGCTACACCTTC.

A word on this clone: In the same sample, other DNA sequences code for this CDR3. The chain couples TRBV3-1 (or the pseudogene TRBV3-2) to TRBJ1-1, with no clear D. V was shortened by 4 bases and J by 1 base, with 10 bases between the two germline ends. Germline-derived CDR1 and CDR2 are LGHDT and YNNKEL (reference sequence). The CDR3 has 14 amino acids. The CDR3 region is CASSRREGNTEAFF. CDR3 DNA: TGTGCCAGCAGCCGAAGGGAGGGGAACACTGAAGCTTTCTTT.

The genes are TRBV12-3 or TRBV12-4 and TRBJ1-6; D call uncertain. Trimming took 3 bases from V and 15 from J, leaving 12 bases between them. This CDR3 has 12 amino acids. In nucleotides, the CDR3 is TGTGCCAGCAGTTTTAATTTGGTGAGCCTCCACTTT. Protein: CASSFNLVSLHF.

This clone was recorded once. The chain employs TRBV28 and TRBJ1-1, with D possibly matching TRBD1 (5 bases). V shed 7 bases and J shed 2 bases, with 20 bases lying between them. The CDR3 extends over 16 amino acids. Germline V gene lookup returns CDR1 MDHEN and CDR2 SYDVKM. The CDR3 nucleotides are TGTGCCAGCATTCCCCTTCGGGGGGGGGATAACACTGAAGCTTTCTTT. This encodes CASIPLRGGDNTEAFF. The variable domain in full, completed from reference TRBV28 and TRBJ1-1, reads DVKVTQSSRYLVKRTGEKVFLECVQDMDHENMFWYRQDPGLGLRLIYFSYDVKMKEKGDIPEGYSVSREKKERFSLILESASTNQTSMYLCASIPLRGGDNTEAFFGQGTRLTVV.

V usage is TRBV7-7 and J usage is TRBJ2-5, with 10 bases identical to TRBD1. With V trimmed by 3 bases and J by 2 bases, 3 bases remained unmatched. The CDR3 spans 15 residues. Germline lookup yields CDR1 SSHAT and CDR2 FNYEAQ (reference sequence). Here the CDR3 DNA reads TGTGCCAGCAGCTTTCGGGACAGGGGACAAGAGACCCAGTACTTC. This translates into CASSFRDRGQETQYF.

The chain is built from TRBV25-1 and TRBJ1-6, with TRBD1 matching 8 bases. With V trimmed by 6 bases and J by 8 bases, 6 bases remained unmatched. Germline assignment: CDR1 MGHDK and CDR2 SYGVNS. This CDR3 has 14 amino acids. The CDR3 DNA is TGTGCCAGCAGCACAGGGGGTTACGATTCACCCCTCCACTTT. It is translated as CASSTGGYDSPLHF.

In regard to this clone: In the same sample, other DNA sequences code for this CDR3. This rearrangement joins TRBV6-5 to TRBJ1-1; D is ambiguous. CDR1 is MNHEY and CDR2 is SVGAGI in the germline V gene. Trimming removed 0 bases at V and 3 bases at J, with 5 bases between. The CDR3 length is 13 residues. The CDR3 DNA follows: TGTGCCAGCAGTTACTCCCGGGACACTGAAGCTTTCTTT. This encodes CASSYSRDTEAFF.

The rearrangement joins TRBV5-1 to TRBJ1-4; TRBD1 might be the D (6 bases). The CDR3 length is 15 residues. From germline, CDR1 is SGHRS and CDR2 YFSETQ. V lost 3 bases, J lost 7 bases, and 16 bases lay in between. The chain's CDR3 is CASSSAGLRGEKLFF. CDR3 sequence (DNA): TGCGCCAGCAGCTCGGCCGGCCTCAGGGGTGAAAAACTGTTTTTT.

The J gene is TRBJ2-3, the V gene TRBV10-1; D unresolved. Germline-derived CDR1 and CDR2 are WNHNN and SYGVQD (reference sequence). The CDR3 runs 13 residues. The V end was cut by 4 bases, the J end by 1 base, with 6 bases between. This CDR3 is CASSAVRTDTQYF. The CDR3 DNA reads as TGCGCCAGCAGTGCCGTCCGCACAGATACGCAGTATTTT.

The V and J genes are TRBV6-5 and TRBJ2-7; 7 bases map to TRBD2. Trimming took 6 bases from V and 5 from J; bases not matched to a gene: 10. The CDR3 contains 14 residues. Per germline, CDR1 MNHEY and CDR2 SVGAGI. CDR3 bases: TGTGCCAGCAGGGGGGGGACCTACGGGGACGAGCAGTACGTC. Amino acid sequence: CASRGGTYGDEQYV.

This clone was seen just once. The gene calls are TRBV10-2 and TRBJ1-3; TRBD1 is a possible D gene (6 bases). CDR1 is WSHSY and CDR2 is SAAADI in the germline V gene. The V end lost 3 bases, the J end lost 0 bases, and 9 bases lay between the germline ends. The length of the CDR3 is 15 residues. CDR3 DNA: TGCGCCAGCAGTGACTGGACAGTCTCTGGAAACACCATATATTTT. This codes for CASSDWTVSGNTIYF.

The CDR3 region has the DNA TGTGCCAGCAGCCTGGGACTGGATATGGTTGCTGAAGCTTTCTTT. Translated: CASSLGLDMVAEAFF. V usage is TRBV7-8 and J usage is TRBJ1-1, with D possibly TRBD1 on 5 matching bases. Germline V gene lookup returns CDR1 SGHVS and CDR2 FQNEAQ. The V gene lost 5 bases and the J gene lost 6 bases, with 19 bases spanning the gap. This CDR3 contains 15 residues.

CDR3 sequence reads: CASSDREYYGYTF. CDR3 nucleotides: TGCGCCAGCAGCGACAGGGAGTACTATGGCTACACCTTC. The gene calls are TRBV5-1 and TRBJ1-2; TRBD1 aligns across 7 bases. This CDR3 is built from 13 residues. Germline V lookup: CDR1 SGHRS, CDR2 YFSETQ. V shed 4 bases and J 3 bases; nucleotides not matched to a gene: 3.